This T cell receptor (beta chain) is drawn from a study of blood T cell repertoires in COVID-19. Study-level information: Acute and convalescent COVID-19 specimens originated in the United States, Italy and Spain. T cells, B-cell-depleted T cells, or PBMCs provided the cDNA or gDNA that served as material.

Original analysis: Estimation of nucleated cell counts was performed using reference gene primer amplification. The method was immunoSEQ multiplex PCR; TCRdb's version includes in-frame clones alone and lacks a portion of them. Clone size and V and J calls were adopted from that table, with D and trimming inferred from the DNA. The repertoire includes approximately 63,000 clones, over 75% of them detected once, and about 5.1% sits in the top ten. This TCR came from an elderly man in a cohort sampled during active COVID-19. Sequencing was carried out using peripheral blood.

CDR3 coding DNA: TGTGCCAGCACCCAAATGGGACTAGCTAATGAGCAGTTCTTC. Residues: CASTQMGLANEQFF. This chain uses TRBV11-2 with TRBJ2-1; 9 bases align to TRBD2. The V segment lost 7 bases and the J segment 7 bases; nucleotides outside the gene matches: 8. Germline-derived CDR1 and CDR2 are SGHAT and FQNNGV. The CDR3 has 14 amino acids.